The 28 T cell receptor beta chains presented below share a single source sample, sequenced in a study of blood T cell repertoires in COVID-19. Libraries were prepared by immunoSEQ multiplex PCR; TCRdb keeps only in-frame clonotypes and omits some of them. The table includes under 200,000 clones, 79% detected once. The sequenced sample consisted of peripheral blood. Receptors were obtained from an older woman with COVID-19, enrolled during active disease.

The table lists this clone with a few counts. The identical CDR3 is also encoded by other nucleotide sequences in the sample. V gene TRBV18 combines with J gene TRBJ1-5, with a weak D call TRBD1 (6 bases). In germline, CDR1 is KGHSH, CDR2 LQKENI. The CDR3 covers 13 residues. The V and J ends lost 5 bases and 4 bases respectively, with 9 bases between them. CDR3 nucleotides: TGTGCCAGCTCAGAGGGACAAAATCAGCCCCAGCATTTT. As protein: CASSEGQNQPQHF.

The V gene is TRBV28, the J gene TRBJ2-5, with 8 bases matching TRBD2. Germline assignment: CDR1 MDHEN and CDR2 SYDVKM. This CDR3 is built from 14 residues. The junction had 5 bases not matched to a gene; V was cut back by 6 bases and J by 2 bases. CDR3 DNA: TGTGCCAGCAGCGAGGGACTAGTGCAAGAGACCCAGTACTTC. This codes for CASSEGLVQETQYF. Looking up the rest from reference TRBV28 and TRBJ2-5 gives the full variable domain: DVKVTQSSRYLVKRTGEKVFLECVQDMDHENMFWYRQDPGLGLRLIYFSYDVKMKEKGDIPEGYSVSREKKERFSLILESASTNQTSMYLCASSEGLVQETQYFGPGTRLLVL.

V gene TRBV6-5 combines with J gene TRBJ2-2; 8 nucleotides line up with TRBD1. Trimming cost V 6 bases and J 4 bases; bases outside gene matches: 7. CDR1 MNHEY and CDR2 SVGAGI come from the germline V gene. The CDR3 has 15 amino acids. The CDR3, as DNA: TGTGCCAGCAGAAACGACAGGGGAGGCACCGGGGAGCTGTTTTTT. This sequence encodes CASRNDRGGTGELFF.

The chain joins TRBV7-2 to TRBJ1-1; a possible D gene is TRBD1 (6 bases). CDR3 length: 14 amino acids. Germline V gene lookup returns CDR1 SGHTA and CDR2 FQGNSA. The V and J ends lost 4 bases and 1 base respectively, with 10 bases between them. The CDR3 DNA follows: TGTGCCAGCAGCTCATACAGGGAGAACACTGAAGCTTTCTTT. Translated, it gives CASSSYRENTEAFF.

V gene TRBV5-5 combines with J gene TRBJ2-7; D is ambiguous. V lost 1 base and J lost 4, with 12 bases in between. The CDR3 spans 14 residues. Per the germline V gene, CDR1 is SGHKS and CDR2 is YYEKEE (reference sequence). The CDR3 nucleotides are TGTGCCAGCAGCTTGAATAGTAACGGGTACGAGCAGTACTTC. This codes for CASSLNSNGYEQYF.

V is TRBV4-2 and J is TRBJ2-3; TRBD1 matches at 7 bases. Germline CDR1 is LGHNA and CDR2 is YNFKEQ. The V gene end was trimmed by 4 bases and the J gene end by 1 base; junction bases not matched to a gene: 5. The CDR3 extends over 15 amino acids. The chain's CDR3 is CASSPRQGGTDTQYF. The CDR3 DNA reads as TGTGCCAGCAGCCCCCGACAGGGCGGCACAGATACGCAGTATTTT.

This chain connects TRBV6-5 to TRBJ1-6; D is possibly TRBD1 (6 bases). V gave up 5 bases and J gave up 7 bases, with 12 bases separating them. CDR1 is MNHEY, CDR2 SVGAGI, per germline. This CDR3 comprises 14 residues. The CDR3 reads CASSTGQTNSPLHF. CDR3 coding DNA: TGTGCCAGCAGTACGGGACAAACGAATTCACCCCTCCACTTT.

This clone has ten or more counts. V is TRBV27 and J is TRBJ1-6; D remains unclear. Per the germline V gene, CDR1 is MNHEY and CDR2 is SMNVEV (reference sequence). The V gene lost 5 bases and the J gene lost 4 bases, with 12 bases spanning the gap. CDR3 length: 15 residues. CDR3 nucleotides: TGTGCCAGCAGTACCCCGACGGGATATAATTCACCCCTCCACTTT. Translated: CASSTPTGYNSPLHF.

This clone was detected a few times. The V gene is TRBV29-1, the J gene TRBJ1-5; D is undetermined. The CDR3 sequence is 12 residues long. Germline assignment: CDR1 SQVTM and CDR2 ANQGSEA. Trimming stripped 4 bases from V and 3 bases from J, with 7 bases between. DNA of the CDR3: TGCAGCGTTGGGGAGTACAATCAGCCCCAGCATTTT. Its protein product is CSVGEYNQPQHF.

The chain is built from TRBV25-1 and TRBJ2-1, with D maybe TRBD2 (5 bases). Germline loops: CDR1 MGHDK, CDR2 SYGVNS. The CDR3 is made up of 15 amino acids. The germline V and J ends were trimmed by 3 bases and 6 bases, with 15 bases remaining between them. The CDR3 protein is CASSDASLAGNEQFF. CDR3 DNA sequence: TGTGCCAGCAGTGATGCGTCTCTAGCCGGCAATGAGCAGTTCTTC.

V and J are TRBV2 and TRBJ2-5; D is perhaps TRBD2 (5 bases). The V end lost 6 bases, the J end lost 2 bases, and 10 bases lay between the germline ends. From germline, CDR1 is SNHLY and CDR2 FYNNEI. This CDR3 is built from 13 residues. CDR3 sequence reads: CASRRAEQETQYF. The CDR3 nucleotides read TGTGCCAGCAGGAGGGCAGAGCAAGAGACCCAGTACTTC.

The J gene is TRBJ1-2, the V gene TRBV10-3, with D possibly matching TRBD1 (5 bases). Germline V lookup: CDR1 ENHRY, CDR2 SYGVKD. Trimming stripped 11 bases from V and 2 bases from J, with 18 bases between. The CDR3 is 14 amino acids. This chain's CDR3 is CAPLLGAYNYGYTF. The CDR3 nucleotides are TGTGCCCCGCTATTAGGGGCCTACAACTATGGCTACACCTTC.

This clone was seen at least ten times. The V and J genes are TRBV5-6 and TRBJ1-2; D possibly corresponds to TRBD1 (5 bases). The CDR3 spans 15 residues. Per germline, CDR1 SGHDT and CDR2 YYEEEE. Trimming stripped 4 bases from V and 5 bases from J, with 18 bases between. In DNA form, the CDR3 reads TGTGCCAGCAGCCTCACCACTTACTCAGGGTATGGCTACACCTTC. Its protein is CASSLTTYSGYGYTF.

The CDR3 sequence: CASSPPPGSFSNSPLHF. CDR3 nucleotides: TGTGCCAGCAGCCCCCCGCCAGGCTCGTTCTCTAATTCACCCCTCCACTTT. V is TRBV7-2 and J is TRBJ1-6; D gene unclear. The CDR3 is 17 residues long. The germline CDR1 and CDR2 sequences are SGHTA and FQGNSA. V dropped 5 bases and J dropped 6 bases, with 20 bases sitting between them.

The chain links TRBV7-2 to TRBJ2-3, with D perhaps matching TRBD1 (6 bases). The CDR3 is 15 amino acids. CDR1 is SGHTA, CDR2 FQGNSA, per germline. The V end was cut by 1 base, the J end by 0 bases, with 8 bases between. CDR3 DNA: TGTGCCAGCAGCTTAGTAACAGGGAGCACAGATACGCAGTATTTT. This codes for CASSLVTGSTDTQYF.

This clone was found once. The rearrangement links TRBV5-1 to TRBJ1-2; 8 nucleotides agree with TRBD1. The CDR3 is 14 amino acids. Germline trimming cut 2 bases from V and 4 bases from J; bases unmatched to any gene: 4. CDR1 SGHRS and CDR2 YFSETQ come from the germline V gene. The CDR3 reads CASSLLQGGYGYTF. CDR3 nucleotide sequence: TGCGCCAGCAGCTTACTACAGGGGGGCTATGGCTACACCTTC.

The chain has TRBV7-6 and TRBJ1-5, with TRBD1 matching 8 bases. The V gene end was trimmed by 4 bases and the J gene end by 7 bases; junction bases not matched to a gene: 3. The CDR3 runs 13 residues. Germline V gives CDR1 SGHVS, CDR2 FNYEAQ. CDR3 region: CASSWDRSQPQHF. CDR3 bases: TGTGCCAGCAGCTGGGACAGGTCACAGCCCCAGCATTTT.

V and J are TRBV30 and TRBJ2-7; possible D gene TRBD1, 5 bases. Trimming shortened V by 2 bases and J by 6 bases, and 8 bases separated the two germline ends. CDR3 size: 11 residues. CDR1 is GTSNPN, CDR2 SVGIG, per germline (reference sequence). CDR3 loop: CAWSLGAEQYF. The CDR3 region has the DNA TGTGCCTGGAGTTTAGGGGCCGAGCAGTACTTC.

This clone was counted a few times. The rearrangement uses TRBV5-4 and TRBJ1-1; TRBD1 agrees at 7 bases. With 4 bases clipped from V and 4 bases from J, the junction kept 4 bases outside the gene matches. There are 13 residues in the CDR3. Looked up from germline, CDR1 is SGHNT and CDR2 is YYREEE (reference sequence). CDR3: CASSAQGGTEAFF. The CDR3 nucleotides read TGTGCCAGCAGCGCCCAGGGGGGCACTGAAGCTTTCTTT. The variable domain in full, completed from reference TRBV5-4 and TRBJ1-1, reads ETGVTQSPTHLIKTRGQQVTLRCSSQSGHNTVSWYQQALGQGPQFIFQYYREEENGRGNFPPRFSGLQFPNYSSELNVNALELDDSALYLCASSAQGGTEAFFGQGTRLTVV.

As DNA, the CDR3 is TGTGCCTGGACCACGGGACAGGCGAATTCACCCCTCCACTTT. Translated, it gives CAWTTGQANSPLHF. This sequence joins TRBV30 and TRBJ1-6; TRBD1 matches 8 bases. Germline lookup yields CDR1 GTSNPN and CDR2 SVGIG (reference sequence). J lost 7 bases, V lost 4 bases, and 6 bases had no gene match. This CDR3 has 14 amino acids.

The CDR3 DNA reads as TGCGCCAGCAGCCAAGATTTTGCAGGTTATGATGAGCAGTTCTTC. This translates into CASSQDFAGYDEQFF. This sequence joins TRBV4-1 and TRBJ2-1; D is undetermined. Looked up from germline, CDR1 is MGHRA and CDR2 is YSYEKL. The CDR3 is 15 amino acids. V was shortened by 0 bases and J by 8 bases, with 14 bases between the two germline ends.

The chain carries TRBV19 and TRBJ2-1, with 12 nucleotides matching TRBD2. The CDR3 is 14 residues long. Germline V CDR1 and CDR2: LNHDA, SQIVND (reference sequence). With 6 bases clipped from V and 9 bases from J, the junction kept 6 bases outside the gene matches. This CDR3 reads CASSRGLAGGEQFF. For the CDR3, the DNA is TGTGCCAGTAGCCGGGGACTAGCGGGTGGTGAGCAGTTCTTC.

The chain links TRBV4-1 to TRBJ1-2, with TRBD1 matching over 7 bases. This CDR3 contains 15 residues. V gave up 4 bases and J gave up 4 bases; unmatched junction bases: 9. Germline V gene lookup returns CDR1 MGHRA and CDR2 YSYEKL. This chain's CDR3 is CASSPPGQPPYGYTF. CDR3 DNA sequence: TGCGCCAGCAGCCCCCCGGGACAGCCACCCTATGGCTACACCTTC.

V usage is TRBV9 and J usage is TRBJ1-2; 8 bases agree with TRBD1. V trimming: 4 bases; J trimming: 4 bases; junction bases outside the gene matches: 9. CDR1 and CDR2 (germline): SGDLS, YYNGEE. The length of the CDR3 is 15 residues. CDR3 coding DNA: TGTGCCAGCAGCTCCCAAGGGACAGGACTCTATGGCTACACCTTC. This encodes CASSSQGTGLYGYTF.

The chain joins TRBV3-1 (or the pseudogene TRBV3-2) to TRBJ1-1, with 9 bases matching TRBD1. CDR3 length equals 14 residues. CDR1 and CDR2 (germline): LGHDT, YNNKEL (reference sequence). Trimming at V came to 3 bases and at J to 10 bases, leaving 9 bases not matched to a gene. This CDR3 is CASSHTTGGLGAFF. In DNA, the CDR3 is TGTGCCAGCAGCCACACTACAGGGGGCCTAGGAGCTTTCTTT.

The chain has TRBV6-4 and TRBJ1-5; 10 bases are shared with TRBD1. The length of the CDR3 is 18 residues. Germline V CDR1 and CDR2: MRHNA, SNTAGT. J was trimmed by 2 bases and V by 7 bases; bases with no gene match: 14. The chain's CDR3 is CASIPEGQGPWGNQPQHF. Written as DNA, the CDR3 is TGTGCCAGCATACCCGAGGGACAGGGGCCCTGGGGCAATCAGCCCCAGCATTTT.

V gene TRBV18 combines with J gene TRBJ1-3; 7 bases align to TRBD1. The germline gives CDR1 KGHSH, CDR2 LQKENI. This CDR3 region has 16 residues. The V segment lost 1 base and the J segment 0 bases; nucleotides outside the gene matches: 3. The CDR3 protein is CASSPLQGGSGNTIYF. CDR3 coding DNA: TGTGCCAGCTCACCACTCCAGGGGGGCTCTGGAAACACCATATATTTT.

The rearrangement links TRBV6-5 to TRBJ1-2; 7 bases map to TRBD1. CDR3 length: 13 residues. The germline gives CDR1 MNHEY, CDR2 SVGAGI. The trim removed 6 bases at V and 5 bases at J, leaving 6 bases unmatched. The CDR3 DNA follows: TGTGCCAGCAGCCAAGACAGGGAATATGGCTACACCTTC. Amino acid sequence: CASSQDREYGYTF.